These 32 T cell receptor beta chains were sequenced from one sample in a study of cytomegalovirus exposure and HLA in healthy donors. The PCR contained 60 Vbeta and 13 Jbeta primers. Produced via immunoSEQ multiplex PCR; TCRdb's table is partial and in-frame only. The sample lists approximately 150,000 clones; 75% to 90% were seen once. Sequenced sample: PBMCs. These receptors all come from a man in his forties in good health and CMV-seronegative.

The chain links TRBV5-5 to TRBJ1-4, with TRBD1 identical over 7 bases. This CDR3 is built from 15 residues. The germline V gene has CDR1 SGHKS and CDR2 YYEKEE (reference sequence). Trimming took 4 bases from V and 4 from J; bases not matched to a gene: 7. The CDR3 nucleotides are TGTGCCAGCAGCCTAGGGACAGCACTTAATGAAAAACTGTTTTTT. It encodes CASSLGTALNEKLFF.

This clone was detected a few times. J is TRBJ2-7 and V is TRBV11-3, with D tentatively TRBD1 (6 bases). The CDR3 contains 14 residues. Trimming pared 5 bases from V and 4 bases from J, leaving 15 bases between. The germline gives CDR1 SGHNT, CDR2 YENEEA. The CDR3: CASSRSDRGYEQYF. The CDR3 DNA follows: TGTGCCAGCAGCCGATCGGACAGAGGTTACGAGCAGTACTTC.

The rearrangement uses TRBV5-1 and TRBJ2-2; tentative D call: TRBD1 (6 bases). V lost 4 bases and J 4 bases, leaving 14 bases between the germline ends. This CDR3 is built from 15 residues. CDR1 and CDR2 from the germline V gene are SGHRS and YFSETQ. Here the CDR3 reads CASSHTGFGTGELFF. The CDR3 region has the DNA TGCGCCAGCAGCCATACAGGGTTTGGCACCGGGGAGCTGTTTTTT. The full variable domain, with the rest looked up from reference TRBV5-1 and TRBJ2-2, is KAGVTQTPRYLIKTRGQQVTLSCSPISGHRSVSWYQQTPGQGLQFLFEYFSETQRNKGNFPGRFSGRQFSNSRSEMNVSTLELGDSALYLCASSHTGFGTGELFFGEGSRLTVL.

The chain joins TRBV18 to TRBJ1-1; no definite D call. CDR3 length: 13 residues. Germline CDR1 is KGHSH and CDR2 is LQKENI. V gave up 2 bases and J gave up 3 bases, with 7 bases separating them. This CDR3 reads CASSPGPDTEAFF. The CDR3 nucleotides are TGTGCCAGCTCACCAGGGCCCGACACTGAAGCTTTCTTT.

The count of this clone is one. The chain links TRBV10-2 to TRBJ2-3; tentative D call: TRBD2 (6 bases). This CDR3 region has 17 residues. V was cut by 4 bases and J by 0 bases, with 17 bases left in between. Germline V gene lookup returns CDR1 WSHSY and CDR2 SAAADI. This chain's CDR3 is CASSGGGVTASTDTQYF. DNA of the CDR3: TGCGCCAGCAGTGGGGGCGGGGTTACCGCTAGCACAGATACGCAGTATTTT.

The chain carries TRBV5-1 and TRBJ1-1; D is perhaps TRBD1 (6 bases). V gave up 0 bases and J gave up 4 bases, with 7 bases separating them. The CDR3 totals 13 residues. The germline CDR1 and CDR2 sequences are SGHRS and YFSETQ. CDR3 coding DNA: TGCGCCAGCAGCTTGGAAGGGGGCACTGAAGCTTTCTTT. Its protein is CASSLEGGTEAFF.

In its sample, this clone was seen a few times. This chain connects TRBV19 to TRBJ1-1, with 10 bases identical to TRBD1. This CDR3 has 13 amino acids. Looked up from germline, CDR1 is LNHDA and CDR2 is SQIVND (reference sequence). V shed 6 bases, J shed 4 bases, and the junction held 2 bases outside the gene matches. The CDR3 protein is CASRWTGGTEAFF. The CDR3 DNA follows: TGTGCCAGTAGATGGACAGGGGGCACTGAAGCTTTCTTT.

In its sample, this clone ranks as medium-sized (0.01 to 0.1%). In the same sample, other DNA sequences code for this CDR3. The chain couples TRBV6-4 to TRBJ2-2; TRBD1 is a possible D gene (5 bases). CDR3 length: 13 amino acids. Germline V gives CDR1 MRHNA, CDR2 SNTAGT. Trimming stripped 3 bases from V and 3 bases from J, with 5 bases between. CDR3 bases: TGTGCCAGCAGTGAAGGGGACACCGGGGAGCTGTTTTTT. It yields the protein CASSEGDTGELFF.

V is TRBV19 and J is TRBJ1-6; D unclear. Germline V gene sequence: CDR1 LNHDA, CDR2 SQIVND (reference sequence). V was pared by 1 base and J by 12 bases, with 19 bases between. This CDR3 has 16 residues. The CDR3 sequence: CASSIVSHSLREPLHF. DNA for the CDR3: TGTGCCAGTAGTATAGTCTCGCACAGCCTTCGGGAACCCCTCCACTTT.

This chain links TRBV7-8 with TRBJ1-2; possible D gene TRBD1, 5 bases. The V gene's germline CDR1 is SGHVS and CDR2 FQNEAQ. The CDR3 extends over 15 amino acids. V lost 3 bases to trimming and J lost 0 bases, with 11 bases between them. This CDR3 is CASSFGGSSNYGYTF. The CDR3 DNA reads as TGTGCCAGCAGCTTCGGGGGGAGCTCTAACTATGGCTACACCTTC.

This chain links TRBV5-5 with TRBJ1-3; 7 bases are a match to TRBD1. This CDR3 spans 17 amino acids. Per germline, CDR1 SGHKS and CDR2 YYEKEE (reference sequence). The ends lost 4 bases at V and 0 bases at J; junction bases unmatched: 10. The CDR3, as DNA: TGTGCCAGCAGCCCATGGGGACAGACGACCTCTGGAAACACCATATATTTT. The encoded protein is CASSPWGQTTSGNTIYF.

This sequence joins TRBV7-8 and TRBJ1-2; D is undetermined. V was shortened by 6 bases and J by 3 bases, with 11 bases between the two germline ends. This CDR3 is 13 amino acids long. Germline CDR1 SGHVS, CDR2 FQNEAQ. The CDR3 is CASSPRGDYGYTF. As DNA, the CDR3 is TGTGCCAGCAGTCCTCGGGGTGACTATGGCTACACCTTC.

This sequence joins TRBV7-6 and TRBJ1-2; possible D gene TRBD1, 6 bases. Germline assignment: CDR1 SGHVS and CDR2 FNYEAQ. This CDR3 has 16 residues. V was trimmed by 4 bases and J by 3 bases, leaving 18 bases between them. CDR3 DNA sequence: TGTGCCAGCAGCTCAGACACAGGGATTGGCGACTATGGCTACACCTTC. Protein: CASSSDTGIGDYGYTF.

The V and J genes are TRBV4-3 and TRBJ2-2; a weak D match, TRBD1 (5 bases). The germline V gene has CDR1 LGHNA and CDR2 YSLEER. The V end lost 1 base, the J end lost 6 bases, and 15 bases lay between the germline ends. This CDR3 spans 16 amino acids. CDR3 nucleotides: TGCGCCAGCAGCCAAGTGGGGCCCATGGAGCCCGGGGAGCTGTTTTTT. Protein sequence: CASSQVGPMEPGELFF.

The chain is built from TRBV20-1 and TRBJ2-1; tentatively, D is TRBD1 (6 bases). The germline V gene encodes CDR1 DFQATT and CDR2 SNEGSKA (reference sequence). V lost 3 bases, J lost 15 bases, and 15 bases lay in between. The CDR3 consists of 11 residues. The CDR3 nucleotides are TGCAGTGCTAGGACCACAGGGTCTACGTTCTTC. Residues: CSARTTGSTFF.

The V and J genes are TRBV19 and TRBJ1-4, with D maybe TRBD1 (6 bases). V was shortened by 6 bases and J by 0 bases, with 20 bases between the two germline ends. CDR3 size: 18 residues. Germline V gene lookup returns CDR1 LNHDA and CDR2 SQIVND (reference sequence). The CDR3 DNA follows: TGTGCCAGTAGCGGAGCAAGGACAGCAGCCTCAACTAATGAAAAACTGTTTTTT. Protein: CASSGARTAASTNEKLFF.

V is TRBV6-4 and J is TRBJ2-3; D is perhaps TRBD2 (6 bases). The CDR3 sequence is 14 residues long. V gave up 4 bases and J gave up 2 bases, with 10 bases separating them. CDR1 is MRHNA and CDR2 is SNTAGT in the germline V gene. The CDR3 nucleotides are TGTGCCAGCAGTGGGGGGGATGACACAGATACGCAGTATTTT. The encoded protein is CASSGGDDTDTQYF.

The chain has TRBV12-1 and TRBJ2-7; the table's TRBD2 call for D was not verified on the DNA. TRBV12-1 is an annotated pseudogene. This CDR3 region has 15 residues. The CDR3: CASSVHVGRSYEQYF. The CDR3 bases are TGTGCCAGCAGCGTCCACGTAGGGAGATCCTACGAGCAGTACTTC.

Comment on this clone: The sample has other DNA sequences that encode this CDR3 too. The CDR3 DNA is TGTGCCAGGAGGACTAGCGGGGGAACAGATACGCAGTATTTT. It translates to CARRTSGGTDTQYF. The rearrangement links TRBV2 to TRBJ2-3; 13 bases are a match to TRBD2. Germline assignment: CDR1 SNHLY and CDR2 FYNNEI. J gave up 3 bases and V 9 bases, and 3 bases lay outside the gene matches. The length of the CDR3 is 14 residues. The full variable domain, with the rest looked up from reference TRBV2 and TRBJ2-3, is EPEVTQTPSHQVTQMGQEVILRCVPISNHLYFYWYRQILGQKVEFLVSFYNNEISEKSEIFDDQFSVERPDGSNFTLKIRSTKLEDSAMYFCARRTSGGTDTQYFGPGTRLTVL.

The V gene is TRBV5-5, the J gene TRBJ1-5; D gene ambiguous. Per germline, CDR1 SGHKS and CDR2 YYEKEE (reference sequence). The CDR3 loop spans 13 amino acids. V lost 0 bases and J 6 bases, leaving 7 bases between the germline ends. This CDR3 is CASSLGASQPQHF. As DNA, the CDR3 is TGTGCCAGCAGCTTGGGCGCGTCTCAGCCCCAGCATTTT.

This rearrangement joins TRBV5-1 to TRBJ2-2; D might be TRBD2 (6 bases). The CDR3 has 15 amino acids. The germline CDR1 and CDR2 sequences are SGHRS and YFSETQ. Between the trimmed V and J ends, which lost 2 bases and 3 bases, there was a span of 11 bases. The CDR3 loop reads CASSFSWGDTGELFF. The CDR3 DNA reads TGCGCCAGCAGCTTCTCGTGGGGGGACACCGGGGAGCTGTTTTTT.

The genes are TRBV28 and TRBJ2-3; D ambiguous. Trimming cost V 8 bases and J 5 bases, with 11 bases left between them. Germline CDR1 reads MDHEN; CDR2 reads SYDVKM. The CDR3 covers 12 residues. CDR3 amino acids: CASCTPGDTQYF. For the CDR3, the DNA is TGTGCCAGCTGTACTCCCGGAGATACGCAGTATTTT.

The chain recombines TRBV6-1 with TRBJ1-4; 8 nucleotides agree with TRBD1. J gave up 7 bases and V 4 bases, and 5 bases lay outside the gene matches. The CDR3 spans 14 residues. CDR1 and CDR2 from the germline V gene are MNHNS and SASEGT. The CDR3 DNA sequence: TGTGCCAGCAGTGCCCCAGGGGGCATTGAAAAACTGTTTTTT. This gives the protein CASSAPGGIEKLFF.

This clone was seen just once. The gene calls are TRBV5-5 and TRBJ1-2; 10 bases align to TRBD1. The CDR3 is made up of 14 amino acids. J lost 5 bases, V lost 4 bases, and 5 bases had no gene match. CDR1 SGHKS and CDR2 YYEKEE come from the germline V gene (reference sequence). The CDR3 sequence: CASSTGTGVYGYTF. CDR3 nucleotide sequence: TGTGCCAGCAGCACCGGGACAGGGGTATATGGCTACACCTTC.

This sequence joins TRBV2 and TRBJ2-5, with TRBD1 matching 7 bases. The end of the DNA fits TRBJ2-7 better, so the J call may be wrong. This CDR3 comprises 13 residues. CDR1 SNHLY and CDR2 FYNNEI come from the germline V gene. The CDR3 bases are TGTGCCAGCAGTGCCGGGACAGTCCACGAGCAGTACTTC. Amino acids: CASSAGTVHEQYF.

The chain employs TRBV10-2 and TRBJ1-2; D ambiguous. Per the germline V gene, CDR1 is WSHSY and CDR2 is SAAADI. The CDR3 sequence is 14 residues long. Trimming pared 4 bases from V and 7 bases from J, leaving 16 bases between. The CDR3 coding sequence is TGCGCCAGCAGTGGTACAACGGAGGCGCTTGGCTACACCTTC. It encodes CASSGTTEALGYTF.

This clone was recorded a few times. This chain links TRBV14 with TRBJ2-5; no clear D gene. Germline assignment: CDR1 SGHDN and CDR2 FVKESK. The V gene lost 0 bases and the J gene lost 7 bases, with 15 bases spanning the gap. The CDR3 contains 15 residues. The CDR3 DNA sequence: TGTGCCAGCAGCCAAGACCCGGCCGGGTTGGGGACCCAGTACTTC. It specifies CASSQDPAGLGTQYF.

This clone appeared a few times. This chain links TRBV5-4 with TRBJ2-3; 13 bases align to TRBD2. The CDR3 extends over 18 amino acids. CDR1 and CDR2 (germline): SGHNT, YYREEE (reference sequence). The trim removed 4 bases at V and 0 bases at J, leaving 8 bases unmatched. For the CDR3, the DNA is TGTGCCAGCAGCCCCACTAGCGGGGGGGCTGATAGCACAGATACGCAGTATTTT. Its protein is CASSPTSGGADSTDTQYF.

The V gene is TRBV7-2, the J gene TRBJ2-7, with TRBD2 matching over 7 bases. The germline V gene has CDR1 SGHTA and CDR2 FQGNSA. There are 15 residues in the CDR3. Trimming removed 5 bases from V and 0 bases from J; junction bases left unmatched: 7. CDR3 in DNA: TGTGCCAGCAGCCCCCAGCGGGGCCACTCCTACGAGCAGTACTTC. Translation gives CASSPQRGHSYEQYF.

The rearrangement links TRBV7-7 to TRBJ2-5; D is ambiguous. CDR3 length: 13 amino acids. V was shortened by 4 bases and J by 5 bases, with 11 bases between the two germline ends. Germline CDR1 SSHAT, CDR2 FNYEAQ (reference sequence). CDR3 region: CASSSGLWETQYF. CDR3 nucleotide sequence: TGTGCCAGCAGCTCGGGTTTATGGGAGACCCAGTACTTC.

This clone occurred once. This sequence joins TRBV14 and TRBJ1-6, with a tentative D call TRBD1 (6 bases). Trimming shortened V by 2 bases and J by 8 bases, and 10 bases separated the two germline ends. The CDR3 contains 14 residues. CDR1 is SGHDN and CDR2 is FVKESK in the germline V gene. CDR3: CASSQTTGHSPLHF. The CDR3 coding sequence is TGTGCCAGCAGCCAAACGACAGGCCATTCACCCCTCCACTTT.

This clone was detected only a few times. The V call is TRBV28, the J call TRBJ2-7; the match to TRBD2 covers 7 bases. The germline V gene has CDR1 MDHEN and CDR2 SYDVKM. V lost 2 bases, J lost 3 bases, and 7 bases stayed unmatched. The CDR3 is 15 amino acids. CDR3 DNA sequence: TGTGCCAGCAGTTTAAAGGGAGGGGTCCGCTACGAGCAGTACTTC. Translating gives CASSLKGGVRYEQYF.